This paragraph reports one TCR beta chain. No antigen is known for it. Second doses that came at about 4 or about 12 weeks were put together. Germline lookup yields CDR1 MDHEN and CDR2 SYDVKM. CDR3 length: 15 residues. The V gene lost 2 bases and the J gene lost 0 bases, with 10 bases spanning the gap. The assay was immunoSEQ multiplex PCR, and TCRdb's table has in-frame clones only and misses some. The sample consists of 190,000 or so clones, roughly nine tenths of them appearing once. The data derive from a study of T cell responses to AZD1222 COVID-19 vaccine. Points from the study as a whole: After the peak T cell response, and only then, were repertoires sampled. Only five or six AZD1222 recipients were seropositive at baseline.

The material sequenced was peripheral blood, taken 28 days after the second AZD1222 dose. This chain links TRBV28 with TRBJ1-1; D gene uncertain. This receptor was taken from an adult who received the AZD1222 COVID-19 vaccine. This CDR3 is CASSLRVGMNTEAFF. The CDR3 DNA follows: TGTGCCAGCAGTTTAAGGGTTGGAATGAACACTGAAGCTTTCTTT. The full variable domain, completed using reference TRBV28 and TRBJ1-1, is DVKVTQSSRYLVKRTGEKVFLECVQDMDHENMFWYRQDPGLGLRLIYFSYDVKMKEKGDIPEGYSVSREKKERFSLILESASTNQTSMYLCASSLRVGMNTEAFFGQGTRLTVV.